This T cell receptor beta chain is drawn from a study of CD8+ T cells in alopecia areata. Overall study context: It was oral tofacitinib, at 5 to 10 mg twice daily, that treated patients received. General study points: There were many expanded lesional clones persisting in scalp and blood during tofacitinib. Scalp sample sequencing also detects resident alphabeta T cells of normal skin.

Trimming stripped 4 bases from V and 2 bases from J, with 16 bases between. The V gene's germline CDR1 is SNHLY and CDR2 FYNNEI. The CDR3 covers 16 residues. Sequencing used cDNA as its template, made by extracting RNA and reverse transcribing it. Profiling relied on immunoSEQ multiplex PCR, and the TCRdb table lists in-frame clones only, not all of them. This table holds 190,000 or so clones, about 60% found once. Indicated treatment: oral pan-JAK inhibitor, 5-10 mg twice daily. This clone was seen only a few times. Its antigen is unknown. Sample: CD8+ T cells sorted from blood, taken at week 24, from a patient treated with tofacitinib. The chain joins TRBV2 to TRBJ2-3; perhaps D is TRBD1 or TRBD2 (6 bases each). The receptor comes from a human donor with alopecia areata. CDR3: CASSVFWGAITDTQYF. The CDR3 DNA sequence: TGTGCCAGCAGTGTGTTCTGGGGGGCTATCACAGATACGCAGTATTTT.